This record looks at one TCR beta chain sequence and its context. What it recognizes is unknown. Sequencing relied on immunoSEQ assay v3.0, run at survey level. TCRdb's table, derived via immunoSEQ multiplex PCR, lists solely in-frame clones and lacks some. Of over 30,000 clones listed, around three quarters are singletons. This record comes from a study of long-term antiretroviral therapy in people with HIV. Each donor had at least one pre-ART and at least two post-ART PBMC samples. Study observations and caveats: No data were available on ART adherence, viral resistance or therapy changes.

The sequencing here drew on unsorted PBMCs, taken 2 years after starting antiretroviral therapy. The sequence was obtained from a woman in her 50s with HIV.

CDR3 in DNA: TGTGCCAGCAGTTACTCGGCAACAGGGGGGGGCTATGGCTACACCTTC. It encodes CASSYSATGGGYGYTF. J is TRBJ1-2 and V is TRBV6-5; 8 bases are a match to TRBD1. The CDR3 is 16 residues long. Germline CDR1 is MNHEY and CDR2 is SVGAGI. V was clipped by 0 bases and J by 4 bases; unmatched bases: 7.